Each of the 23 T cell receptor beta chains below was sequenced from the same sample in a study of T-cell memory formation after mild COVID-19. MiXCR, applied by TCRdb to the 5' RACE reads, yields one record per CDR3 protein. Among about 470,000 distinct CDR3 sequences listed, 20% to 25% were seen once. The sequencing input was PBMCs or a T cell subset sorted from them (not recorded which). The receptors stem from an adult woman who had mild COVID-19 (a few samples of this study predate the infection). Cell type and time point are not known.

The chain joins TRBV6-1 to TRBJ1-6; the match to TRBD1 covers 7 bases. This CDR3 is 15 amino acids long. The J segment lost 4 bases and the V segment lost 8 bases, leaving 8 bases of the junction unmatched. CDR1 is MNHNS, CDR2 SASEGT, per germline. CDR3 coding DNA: TGTGCCAGCTCGAATCGGGGACAGTATAATTCACCCCTCCACTTT. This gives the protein CASSNRGQYNSPLHF.

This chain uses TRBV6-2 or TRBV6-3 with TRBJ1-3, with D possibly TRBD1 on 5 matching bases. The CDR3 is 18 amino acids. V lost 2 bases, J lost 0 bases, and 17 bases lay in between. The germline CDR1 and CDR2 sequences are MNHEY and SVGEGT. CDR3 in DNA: TGTGCCAGCAGTTACGACGCTGGGACGGCGATCTCTGGAAACACCATATATTTT. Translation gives CASSYDAGTAISGNTIYF.

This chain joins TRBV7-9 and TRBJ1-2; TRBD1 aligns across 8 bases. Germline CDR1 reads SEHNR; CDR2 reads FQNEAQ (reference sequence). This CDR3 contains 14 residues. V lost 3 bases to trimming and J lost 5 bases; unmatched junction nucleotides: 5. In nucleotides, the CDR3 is TGTGCCAGCAGCTTGACAGGGGAGATATATGGCTACACCTTC. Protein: CASSLTGEIYGYTF.

In DNA, the CDR3 is TGTGCCAGCAGTTACGGGGGACTCACCCATGAAAACGCTGAAGCTTTCTTT. It encodes CASSYGGLTHENAEAFF. The V and J genes are TRBV6-5 and TRBJ1-1; D is perhaps TRBD1 (5 bases). CDR3 size: 17 residues. V dropped 2 bases and J dropped 6 bases, with 22 bases sitting between them. Germline assignment: CDR1 MNHEY and CDR2 SVGAGI.

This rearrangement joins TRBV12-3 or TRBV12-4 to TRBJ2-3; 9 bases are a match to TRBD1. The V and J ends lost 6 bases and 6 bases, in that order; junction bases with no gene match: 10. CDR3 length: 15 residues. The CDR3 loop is CASSPDRGVADTQYF. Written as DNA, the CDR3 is TGTGCCAGCAGCCCGGACAGGGGTGTGGCGGATACGCAGTATTTT.

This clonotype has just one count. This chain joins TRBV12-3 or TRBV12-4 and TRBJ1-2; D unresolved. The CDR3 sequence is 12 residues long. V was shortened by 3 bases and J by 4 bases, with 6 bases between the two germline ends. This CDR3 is CASSFVSYGYTF. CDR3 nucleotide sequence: TGTGCCAGCAGTTTTGTCTCCTATGGCTACACCTTC.

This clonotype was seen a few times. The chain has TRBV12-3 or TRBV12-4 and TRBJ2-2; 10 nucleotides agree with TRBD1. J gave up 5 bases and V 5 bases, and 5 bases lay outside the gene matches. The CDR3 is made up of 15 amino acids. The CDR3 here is CASSPGTGETGELFF. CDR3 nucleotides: TGTGCCAGCAGTCCTGGGACAGGGGAGACCGGGGAGCTGTTTTTT.

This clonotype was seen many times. CDR3 DNA: TGTGCCAGCAGCTTAACAGGGGGCGCGGGAGGCAGTCAGCCCCAGCATTTT. It translates to CASSLTGGAGGSQPQHF. The V call is TRBV7-2, the J call TRBJ1-5; 9 nucleotides agree with TRBD1. This CDR3 is 17 amino acids long. V trimming: 2 bases; J trimming: 6 bases; junction bases outside the gene matches: 11. Germline V lookup: CDR1 SGHTA, CDR2 FQGNSA.

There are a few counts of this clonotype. The CDR3 sequence is CASRVKAGLAKNIQYF. The CDR3 region has the DNA TGTGCCAGCAGGGTAAAAGCGGGGCTAGCCAAAAACATTCAGTACTTC. This chain connects TRBV6-2 or TRBV6-3 to TRBJ2-4; 7 nucleotides agree with TRBD2. V lost 6 bases, J lost 0 bases, and 8 bases stayed unmatched. Germline V gene data show CDR1 as MNHEY and CDR2 as SVGEGT. The CDR3 contains 16 residues.

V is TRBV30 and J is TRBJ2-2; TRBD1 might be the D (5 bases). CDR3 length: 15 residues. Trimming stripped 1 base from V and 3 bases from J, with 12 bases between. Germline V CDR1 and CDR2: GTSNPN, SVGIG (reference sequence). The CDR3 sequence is CAWSAPRQYTGELFF. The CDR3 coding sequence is TGTGCCTGGAGTGCCCCCCGACAGTACACCGGGGAGCTGTTTTTT.

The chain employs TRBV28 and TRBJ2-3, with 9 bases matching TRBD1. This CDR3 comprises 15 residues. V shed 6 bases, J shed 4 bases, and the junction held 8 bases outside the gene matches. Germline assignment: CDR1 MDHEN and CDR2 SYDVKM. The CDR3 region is CASSTTGGGPDTQYF. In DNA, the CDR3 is TGTGCCAGCAGCACAACAGGGGGCGGGCCAGATACGCAGTATTTT.

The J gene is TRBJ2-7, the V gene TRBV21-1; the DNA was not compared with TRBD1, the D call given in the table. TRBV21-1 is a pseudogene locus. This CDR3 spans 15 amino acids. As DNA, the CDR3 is TGTGCCAGCAGCAAAGGGGGCAGCACCCGGTCCGAGCAGTACTTC. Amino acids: CASSKGGSTRSEQYF.

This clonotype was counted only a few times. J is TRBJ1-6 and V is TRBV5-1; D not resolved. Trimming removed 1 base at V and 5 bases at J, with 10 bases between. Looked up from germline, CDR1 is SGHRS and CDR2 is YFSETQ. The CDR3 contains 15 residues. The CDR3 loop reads CASSLWREDNSPLHF. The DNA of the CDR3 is TGCGCCAGCAGCTTGTGGAGGGAGGATAATTCACCCCTCCACTTT. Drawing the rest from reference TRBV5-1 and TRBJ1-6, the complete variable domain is KAGVTQTPRYLIKTRGQQVTLSCSPISGHRSVSWYQQTPGQGLQFLFEYFSETQRNKGNFPGRFSGRQFSNSRSEMNVSTLELGDSALYLCASSLWREDNSPLHFGNGTRLTVT.

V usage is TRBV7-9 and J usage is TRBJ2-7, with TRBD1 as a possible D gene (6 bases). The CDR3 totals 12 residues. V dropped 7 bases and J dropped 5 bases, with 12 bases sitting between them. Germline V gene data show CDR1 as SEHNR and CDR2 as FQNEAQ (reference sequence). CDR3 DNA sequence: TGTGCCAGCACCCTACAGGGACACGAGCAGTACTTC. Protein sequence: CASTLQGHEQYF.

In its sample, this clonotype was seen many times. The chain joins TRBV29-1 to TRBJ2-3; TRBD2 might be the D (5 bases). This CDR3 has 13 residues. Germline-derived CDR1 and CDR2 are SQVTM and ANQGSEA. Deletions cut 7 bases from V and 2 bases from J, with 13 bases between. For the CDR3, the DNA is TGCAGCGCGGTCCCCGGGGTCACAGATACGCAGTATTTT. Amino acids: CSAVPGVTDTQYF.

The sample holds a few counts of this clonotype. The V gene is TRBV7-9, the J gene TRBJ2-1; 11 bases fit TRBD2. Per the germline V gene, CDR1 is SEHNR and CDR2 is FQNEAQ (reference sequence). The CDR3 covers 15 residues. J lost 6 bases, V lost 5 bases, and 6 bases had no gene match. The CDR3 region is CASSITSGSPNEQFF. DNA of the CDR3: TGTGCCAGCAGCATTACTAGCGGGAGTCCCAATGAGCAGTTCTTC.

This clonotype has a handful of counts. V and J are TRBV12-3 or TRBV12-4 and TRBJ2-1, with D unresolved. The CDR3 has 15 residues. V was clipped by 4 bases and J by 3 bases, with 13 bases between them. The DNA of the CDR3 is TGTGCCAGCAGTTCTTCCCGGCTAGGCTACAATGAGCAGTTCTTC. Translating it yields CASSSSRLGYNEQFF.

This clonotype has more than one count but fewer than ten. CDR3 sequence reads: CASSPRQVNEQYF. CDR3 coding DNA: TGTGCCAGCAGTCCCCGACAGGTTAACGAGCAGTACTTC. J is TRBJ2-7 and V is TRBV6-5; maybe TRBD1 (6 bases). Trimming took 5 bases from V and 5 from J, leaving 13 bases between them. This CDR3 is 13 amino acids long. Germline CDR1 and CDR2: MNHEY and SVGAGI.

CDR3 DNA sequence: TGTGCCAGCAGCGACAGTGCAAACACCATATATTTT. Translated, it gives CASSDSANTIYF. The V gene is TRBV7-9, the J gene TRBJ1-3; a possible D gene is TRBD1 (5 bases). V lost 5 bases and J lost 6, with 8 bases in between. This CDR3 comprises 12 residues. The germline V gene encodes CDR1 SEHNR and CDR2 FQNEAQ (reference sequence).

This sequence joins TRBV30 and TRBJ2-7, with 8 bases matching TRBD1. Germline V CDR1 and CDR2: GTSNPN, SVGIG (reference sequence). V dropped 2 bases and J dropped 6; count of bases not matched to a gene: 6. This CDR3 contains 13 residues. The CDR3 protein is CAWSIDRGTEQYF. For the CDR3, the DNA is TGTGCCTGGAGTATCGACAGGGGAACCGAGCAGTACTTC.

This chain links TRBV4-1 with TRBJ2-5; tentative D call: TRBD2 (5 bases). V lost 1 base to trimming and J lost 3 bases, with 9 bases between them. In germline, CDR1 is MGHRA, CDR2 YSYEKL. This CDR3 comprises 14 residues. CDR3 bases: TGCGCCAGCAGCCAAGCCGGGGTGAAAGAGACCCAGTACTTC. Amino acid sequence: CASSQAGVKETQYF.

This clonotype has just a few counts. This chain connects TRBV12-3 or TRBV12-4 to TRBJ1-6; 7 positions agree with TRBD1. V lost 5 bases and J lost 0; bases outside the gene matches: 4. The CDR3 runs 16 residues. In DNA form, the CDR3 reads TGTGCCAGCAGTCCGACAGGGACCTCCTATAATTCACCCCTCCACTTT. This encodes CASSPTGTSYNSPLHF.

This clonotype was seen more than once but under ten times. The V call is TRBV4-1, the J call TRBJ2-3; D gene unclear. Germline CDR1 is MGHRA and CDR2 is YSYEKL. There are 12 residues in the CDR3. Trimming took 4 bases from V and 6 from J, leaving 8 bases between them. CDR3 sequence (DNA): TGCGCCAGCAGCCTAATCCAGGATACGCAGTATTTT. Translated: CASSLIQDTQYF.